The clone carrying this T cell receptor beta chain was detected once. The data stem from a study of blood T cell repertoires in COVID-19. Study-wide context: There were acute and convalescent COVID-19 samples, and they came from the United States, Italy and Spain. In each case, the material was cDNA or gDNA derived from T cells, B-cell-depleted T cells, or PBMCs.

Study processing details: Estimated nucleated cell counts came from reference gene primer amplification. Produced via immunoSEQ multiplex PCR; TCRdb's table is partial and in-frame only. V, J and clone size reflect that table, while D and trimming were determined from the DNA. Of some 240,000 clones detected, around 80% appear once; the ten largest clones hold 7% to 8.5%. Germline V gene lookup returns CDR1 SNHLY and CDR2 FYNNEI. Trimming left V 4 bases short and J 8 bases short, with 14 bases between. CDR3 length equals 14 residues. The receptor was derived from a woman between 65 and 79 years old with acute or convalescent COVID-19. V usage is TRBV2 and J usage is TRBJ1-4; D call uncertain. The specimen sequenced was peripheral blood. This CDR3 is CASSGTGPREKLFF. For the CDR3, the DNA is TGTGCCAGCAGTGGGACTGGTCCCCGCGAAAAACTGTTTTTT.